This T cell receptor (beta chain) originates from a study of blood T cells in healthy people across ages. Every sample had a minimum of 6.5 million PBMCs isolated. Total RNA extraction produced at least 5.5 micrograms (per sample) for the study. This clonotype has just one count. Through a sample-barcoded 5' primer and a J-beta primer mix, a second PCR was run for roughly 6 to 12 cycles. TCRdb passed the 5' RACE reads through MiXCR, listing each CDR3 protein once. The data contain 780,000 or so distinct CDR3 sequences, approximately 60% of them singletons. In germline, CDR1 is LGHDT, CDR2 YNNKEL (reference sequence). V lost 5 bases to trimming and J lost 6 bases, with 8 bases between them. The CDR3 is 11 residues long.

The sample was blood. The chain combines TRBV3-1 with TRBJ2-7, with D hard to call. This clonotype was obtained from a man aged 35 to 55 in good health. The CDR3 loop reads CASSGSSEQYF. As DNA, the CDR3 is TGTGCCAGCAGCGGAAGCTCCGAGCAGTACTTC.